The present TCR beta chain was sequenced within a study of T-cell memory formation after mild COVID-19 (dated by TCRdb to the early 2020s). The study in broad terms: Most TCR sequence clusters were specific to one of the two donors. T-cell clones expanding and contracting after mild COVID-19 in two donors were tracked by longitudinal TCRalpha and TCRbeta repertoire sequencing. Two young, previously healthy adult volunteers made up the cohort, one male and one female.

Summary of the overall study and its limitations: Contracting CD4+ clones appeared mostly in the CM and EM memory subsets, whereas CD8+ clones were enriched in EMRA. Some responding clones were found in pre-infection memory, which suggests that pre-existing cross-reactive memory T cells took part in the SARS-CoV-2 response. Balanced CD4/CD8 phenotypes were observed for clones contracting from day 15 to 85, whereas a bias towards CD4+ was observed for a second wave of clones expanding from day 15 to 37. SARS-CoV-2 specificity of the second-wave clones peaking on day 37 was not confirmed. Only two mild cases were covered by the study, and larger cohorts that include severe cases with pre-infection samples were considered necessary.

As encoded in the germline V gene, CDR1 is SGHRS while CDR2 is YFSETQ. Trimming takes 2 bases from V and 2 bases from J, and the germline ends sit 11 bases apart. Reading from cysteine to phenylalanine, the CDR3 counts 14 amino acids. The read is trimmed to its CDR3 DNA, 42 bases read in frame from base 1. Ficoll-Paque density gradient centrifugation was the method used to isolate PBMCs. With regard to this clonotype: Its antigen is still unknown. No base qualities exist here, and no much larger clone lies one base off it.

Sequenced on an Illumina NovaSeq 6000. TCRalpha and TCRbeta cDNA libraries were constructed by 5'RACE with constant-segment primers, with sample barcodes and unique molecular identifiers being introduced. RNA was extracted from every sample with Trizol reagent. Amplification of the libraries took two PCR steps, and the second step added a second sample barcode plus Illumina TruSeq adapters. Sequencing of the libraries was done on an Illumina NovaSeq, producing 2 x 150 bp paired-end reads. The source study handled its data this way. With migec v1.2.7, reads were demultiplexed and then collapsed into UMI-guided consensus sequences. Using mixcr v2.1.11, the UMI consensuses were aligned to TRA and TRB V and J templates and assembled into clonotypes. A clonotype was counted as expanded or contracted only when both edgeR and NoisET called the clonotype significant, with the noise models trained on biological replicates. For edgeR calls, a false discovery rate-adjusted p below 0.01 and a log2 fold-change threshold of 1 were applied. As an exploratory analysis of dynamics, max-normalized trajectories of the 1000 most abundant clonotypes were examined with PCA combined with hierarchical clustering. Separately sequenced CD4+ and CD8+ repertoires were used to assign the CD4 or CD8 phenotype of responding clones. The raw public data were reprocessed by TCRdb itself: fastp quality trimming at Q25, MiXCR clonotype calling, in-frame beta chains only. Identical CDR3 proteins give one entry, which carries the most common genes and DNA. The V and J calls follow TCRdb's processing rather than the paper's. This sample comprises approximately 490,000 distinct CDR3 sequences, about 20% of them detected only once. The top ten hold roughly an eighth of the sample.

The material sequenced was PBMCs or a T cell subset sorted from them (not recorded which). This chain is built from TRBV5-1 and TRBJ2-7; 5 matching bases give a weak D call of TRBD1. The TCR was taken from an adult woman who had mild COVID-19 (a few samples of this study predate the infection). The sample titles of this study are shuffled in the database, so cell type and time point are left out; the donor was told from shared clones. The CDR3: CASSFGAPTYEQYF. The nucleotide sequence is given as TGCGCCAGCAGCTTTGGGGCCCCAACCTACGAGCAGTACTTC.